Following are 18 T cell receptor beta chains from one sample sequenced in a study of human T cells and chemical hapten exposure. TCRdb re-derived calls from the RACE reads in MiXCR, one entry per CDR3 protein. The data show about 250,000 distinct CDR3 sequences, approximately 7.5% seen once. Time point denoted: pre-sensitization, week 0. The treatment: therapeutic diphenylcyclopropenone sensitization with weekly scalp DPC. The sample consisted of whole blood, taken in connection with sensitization to the hapten diphenylcyclopropenone (DPC). Receptors originate from a young man with alopecia areata. Some clones in this sample may be carry-over from other donors' samples.

Ten or more counts support this clonotype. This chain connects TRBV3-1 to TRBJ2-3; D unclear. The length of the CDR3 is 15 residues. V shed 4 bases and J shed 0 bases, with 11 bases lying between them. Germline CDR1 is LGHDT and CDR2 is YNNKEL (reference sequence). The DNA of the CDR3 is TGTGCCAGCAGCCCGGTGGTCGGCAGCACAGATACGCAGTATTTT. This encodes CASSPVVGSTDTQYF.

CDR3 sequence (DNA): TGTGCCAGCAGCTTCGGCTTTTTGGAGGAGCTGCAAGAGACCCAGTACTTC. This translates into CASSFGFLEELQETQYF. This chain connects TRBV5-5 to TRBJ2-5, with D possibly being TRBD2 (5 bases). The germline V and J ends were trimmed by 2 bases and 2 bases, with 19 bases remaining between them. CDR3 size: 17 residues. CDR1 SGHKS and CDR2 YYEKEE come from the germline V gene (reference sequence).

The chain joins TRBV6-1 to TRBJ2-5, with a tentative D call TRBD1 (6 bases). This CDR3 is built from 16 residues. With 3 bases removed from V and 4 bases from J, the gap between germline ends came to 18 bases. Germline lookup yields CDR1 MNHNS and CDR2 SASEGT. For the CDR3, the DNA is TGTGCCAGCAGTGAGCGAGATTGGGGACACGGAGAGACCCAGTACTTC. This encodes CASSERDWGHGETQYF.

The rearrangement links TRBV2 to TRBJ1-1, with D hard to call. Germline lookup yields CDR1 SNHLY and CDR2 FYNNEI. The CDR3 runs to 13 residues. The germline V and J ends were trimmed by 4 bases and 1 base, with 7 bases remaining between them. The CDR3 DNA reads TGTGCCAGCAGTGTCACCGAGAACACTGAAGCTTTCTTT. It encodes CASSVTENTEAFF.

The chain recombines TRBV9 with TRBJ2-3; the match to TRBD1 covers 7 bases. Trimming took 2 bases from V and 3 from J; bases not matched to a gene: 3. The CDR3 has 14 residues. Germline V gene data show CDR1 as SGDLS and CDR2 as YYNGEE. The CDR3 reads CASSVTGATDTQYF. Here the CDR3 DNA reads TGTGCCAGCAGCGTCACAGGGGCTACAGATACGCAGTATTTT.

This clonotype was recorded a few times. The CDR3 protein is CASSLEGSNTGELFF. The CDR3 DNA reads as TGCGCCAGCAGCTTGGAAGGGTCCAACACCGGGGAGCTGTTTTTT. The chain is built from TRBV5-1 and TRBJ2-2; D unclear. Germline V gives CDR1 SGHRS, CDR2 YFSETQ. With 0 bases removed from V and 2 bases from J, the gap between germline ends came to 8 bases. The CDR3 loop spans 15 amino acids.

The rearrangement joins TRBV12-5 to TRBJ2-6; D remains unclear. The CDR3 consists of 15 residues. Trimming took off 0 bases at V and 0 bases at J, with 3 bases between the two ends. CDR1 and CDR2 from the germline V gene are LGHNT and FRNRAP. CDR3 nucleotide sequence: TGTGCTAGTGGTTTGGTCCTCTCTGGGGCCAACGTCCTGACTTTC. Translation gives CASGLVLSGANVLTF.

This clonotype was seen more than once but under ten times. The V call is TRBV4-3, the J call TRBJ2-5, with D unclear. CDR1 LGHNA and CDR2 YSLEER come from the germline V gene. The V end was cut by 0 bases, the J end by 2 bases, with 10 bases between. CDR3 length: 15 residues. The CDR3 nucleotides read TGCGCCAGCAGCCAAGATCGAAGCCTGCAAGAGACCCAGTACTTC. Its translation: CASSQDRSLQETQYF.

This clonotype was recorded a few times. The chain combines TRBV7-8 with TRBJ2-2; 11 bases map to TRBD2. This CDR3 contains 18 residues. Unmatched junction bases numbered 6, after V lost 1 base and J lost 2 bases. Germline loops: CDR1 SGHVS, CDR2 FQNEAQ. This CDR3 is CASSLGLAGGVNTGELFF. The CDR3, as DNA: TGTGCCAGCAGCTTAGGGCTAGCGGGGGGAGTCAACACCGGGGAGCTGTTTTTT.

The table lists this clonotype with a few counts. The V gene is TRBV15, the J gene TRBJ2-1; D gene ambiguous. CDR3 length: 14 residues. The germline CDR1 and CDR2 sequences are LNHNV and YYDKDF (reference sequence). The V and J ends lost 0 bases and 4 bases respectively, with 7 bases between them. CDR3 loop: CATSRDSRYNEQFF. The CDR3 DNA reads as TGTGCCACCAGCAGAGATAGTAGGTACAATGAGCAGTTCTTC.

This clonotype was picked up a small number of times. The chain has TRBV5-6 and TRBJ1-3, with TRBD1 matching 8 bases. The germline CDR1 and CDR2 sequences are SGHDT and YYEEEE. Unmatched junction bases numbered 15, after V lost 4 bases and J lost 0 bases. The CDR3 runs to 19 residues. CDR3 in DNA: TGTGCCAGCAGCAACCGGGACAGGACCCCGCGAAGCTCTGGAAACACCATATATTTT. Its protein is CASSNRDRTPRSSGNTIYF.

This clonotype was counted many times. The V gene is TRBV6-5, the J gene TRBJ2-2; no clear D. The CDR3 covers 12 residues. Deletions cut 8 bases from V and 7 bases from J, with 11 bases between. The germline V gene encodes CDR1 MNHEY and CDR2 SVGAGI. CDR3 in amino acids: CASQQTNGELFF. In DNA, the CDR3 is TGTGCCAGCCAACAGACAAACGGGGAGCTGTTTTTT.

The table lists this clonotype with a few counts. CDR3 nucleotides: TGCAGTGCTAGTCCCCGGGACACCCAGACCGGGGAGCTGTTTTTT. This codes for CSASPRDTQTGELFF. The chain links TRBV20-1 to TRBJ2-2, with D possibly TRBD1 on 6 matching bases. Germline V gives CDR1 DFQATT, CDR2 SNEGSKA (reference sequence). The V gene lost 3 bases and the J gene lost 5 bases, with 16 bases spanning the gap. The CDR3 runs to 15 residues.

The chain combines TRBV6-5 with TRBJ2-7; TRBD1 might be the D (5 bases). There are 17 residues in the CDR3. V was trimmed by 6 bases and J by 3 bases, leaving 24 bases between them. Germline V lookup: CDR1 MNHEY, CDR2 SVGAGI. The chain's CDR3 is CASSAGQGKHLIYEQYV. The CDR3 nucleotides read TGTGCCAGCAGCGCCGGACAAGGGAAACATCTTATCTACGAGCAGTACGTC.

This clonotype was seen only a few times. The rearrangement joins TRBV15 to TRBJ2-3, with 7 bases that match TRBD1. CDR1 LNHNV and CDR2 YYDKDF come from the germline V gene (reference sequence). V shed 0 bases and J 4 bases; nucleotides not matched to a gene: 4. This CDR3 has 15 residues. DNA of the CDR3: TGTGCCACCAGCAGAGACAGGGGGAACGCAGATACGCAGTATTTT. This sequence encodes CATSRDRGNADTQYF. Drawing the rest from reference TRBV15 and TRBJ2-3, the complete variable domain is DAMVIQNPRYQVTQFGKPVTLSCSQTLNHNVMYWYQQKSSQAPKLLFHYYDKDFNNEADTPDNFQSRRPNTSFCFLDIRSPGLGDTAMYLCATSRDRGNADTQYFGPGTRLTVL.

The sample holds many counts of this clonotype. The V call is TRBV4-1, the J call TRBJ1-5, with D possibly being TRBD1 (6 bases). The V gene's germline CDR1 is MGHRA and CDR2 YSYEKL. Trimming left V 2 bases short and J 3 bases short, with 14 bases between. The CDR3 is 16 amino acids. This CDR3 reads CASSQNRDTNNQPQHF. DNA for the CDR3: TGCGCCAGCAGCCAAAATCGGGACACTAACAATCAGCCCCAGCATTTT.

The rearrangement joins TRBV7-9 to TRBJ2-5, with D possibly TRBD2 on 6 matching bases. Germline assignment: CDR1 SEHNR and CDR2 FQNEAQ (reference sequence). The ends were cut back, 1 base at V and 3 bases at J, with 9 bases in the middle. This CDR3 has 14 residues. The CDR3 spells CASSLEREKETQYF. CDR3 DNA: TGTGCCAGCAGCTTAGAACGGGAGAAAGAGACCCAGTACTTC. Together with reference TRBV7-9 and TRBJ2-5, the CDR3 gives the full variable domain: DTGVSQNPRHKITKRGQNVTFRCDPISEHNRLYWYRQTLGQGPEFLTYFQNEAQLEKSRLLSDRFSAERPKGSFSTLEIQRTEQGDSAMYLCASSLEREKETQYFGPGTRLLVL.

This clonotype appeared a few times. The chain couples TRBV7-2 to TRBJ1-2; TRBD1 is a possible D gene (6 bases). There are 15 residues in the CDR3. Between the trimmed V and J ends, which lost 1 base and 6 bases, there was a span of 15 bases. CDR1 and CDR2 (germline): SGHTA, FQGNSA. The CDR3 spells CASSLEGGRGDGYTF. Written as DNA, the CDR3 is TGTGCCAGCAGCTTAGAAGGGGGGCGCGGCGATGGCTACACCTTC.